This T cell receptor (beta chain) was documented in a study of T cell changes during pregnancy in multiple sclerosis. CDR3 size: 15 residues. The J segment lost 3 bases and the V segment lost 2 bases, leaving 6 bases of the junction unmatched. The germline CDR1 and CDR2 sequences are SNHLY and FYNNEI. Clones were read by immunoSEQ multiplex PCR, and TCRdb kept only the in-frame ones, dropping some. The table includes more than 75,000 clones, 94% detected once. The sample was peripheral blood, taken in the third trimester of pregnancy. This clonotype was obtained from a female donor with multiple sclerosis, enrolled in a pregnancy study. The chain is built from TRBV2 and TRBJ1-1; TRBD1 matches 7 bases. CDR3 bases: TGTGCCAGCAGTGAACCAGGGGGGCTTGACACTGAAGCTTTCTTT. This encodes CASSEPGGLDTEAFF.